This T cell receptor (beta chain) was observed in a study of cytomegalovirus exposure and HLA in healthy donors. Findings and limits, study-wide: A later examination showed that TCR association rates differed by HLA locus, with DRB1 most and HLA-C fewest. Later on, an analysis found that several of the most significant clusters appeared to be linked to common viral pathogens, which included parvovirus B19.

In regard to this clone: The antigen is undetermined.

In germline, CDR1 is MNHNY, CDR2 SVGAGI (reference sequence). Germline trimming cut 5 bases from V and 0 bases from J; bases unmatched to any gene: 3. This CDR3 contains 15 residues. Use of 60 Vbeta and 13 Jbeta primers characterized the PCR. The protocol was immunoSEQ multiplex PCR, while the TCRdb copy is restricted to in-frame clones and leaves out a portion. This table lists approximately 75,000 clones. Sequenced sample: PBMCs. The V call is TRBV6-6, the J call TRBJ1-5, with 8 bases lining up with TRBD1. This TCR was recovered from a boy between 10 and 17 years old in good health and CMV-seronegative. The CDR3 region has the DNA TGTGCCAGCAGTGGGACAGGCCATAGCAATCAGCCCCAGCATTTT. It codes for CASSGTGHSNQPQHF.